This T cell receptor beta chain was observed in a study of identical twins. The CDR3 is 13 residues long. J gave up 3 bases and V 9 bases, and 7 bases lay outside the gene matches. Germline V gene data show CDR1 as ENHRY and CDR2 as SYGVKD. Among all donors, each was a healthy Caucasian. Using its own MiXCR run on the 5' RACE reads, TCRdb lists one record per CDR3 protein. This table holds 1.5 million to 2 million distinct CDR3 sequences, under 35% found once. Regarding this clonotype: Antigen: not known.

General observations from the study: The study drew conclusions from cross-sectional statistical analysis, not from following the same donors. Out-of-frame alpha sequences common to twins exhibited a surplus of low generation probability.

The chain is built from TRBV10-3 and TRBJ2-7; 8 bases are shared with TRBD2. The sequenced material came from cord blood. The source of this sequence is a newborn girl in good health. The CDR3 region is CAIAGAADYEQYF. The CDR3 nucleotides read TGTGCCATAGCGGGGGCGGCAGACTACGAGCAGTACTTC.